The 26 T cell receptor beta chains presented below share a single source sample, sequenced in a study of blood T cell repertoires in COVID-19. Profiling relied on immunoSEQ multiplex PCR, and the TCRdb table lists in-frame clones only, not all of them. The sample holds around 250,000 clones, over 75% seen once. The sample consisted of PBMCs or T cells enriched from blood (not recorded which). The receptor source for this set is a man between 18 and 35 years old who had recovered from COVID-19.

The J gene is TRBJ2-7, the V gene TRBV28; 8 bases align to TRBD2. CDR1 is MDHEN, CDR2 SYDVKM, per germline. V gave up 5 bases and J gave up 5 bases; unmatched junction bases: 8. CDR3 size: 14 residues. The CDR3 DNA reads as TGTGCCAGCAGTCCCCCGGGAGGGTATAACGAGCAGTACTTC. It is translated as CASSPPGGYNEQYF.

This chain joins TRBV18 and TRBJ2-5; D is perhaps TRBD1 (7 bases). Trimming took off 3 bases at V and 3 bases at J, with 11 bases between the two ends. In germline, CDR1 is KGHSH, CDR2 LQKENI. The CDR3 runs to 14 residues. In DNA form, the CDR3 reads TGTGCCAGCTCACCGGGAGGACAGGAAGAGACCCAGTACTTC. It codes for CASSPGGQEETQYF.

The CDR3 DNA reads TGTGCCAGCAGCTTGCGCGGGAGGTGGTCAGATACGCAGTATTTT. The encoded protein is CASSLRGRWSDTQYF. The V and J genes are TRBV11-3 and TRBJ2-3; 8 bases are a match to TRBD2. CDR1 is SGHNT and CDR2 is YENEEA in the germline V gene. V lost 3 bases, J lost 4 bases, and 6 bases stayed unmatched. The CDR3 is 15 amino acids.

The count of this clone is one. The V and J genes are TRBV28 and TRBJ2-3, with 8 bases fitting TRBD2. CDR1 and CDR2 (germline): MDHEN, SYDVKM. V shed 2 bases and J 4 bases; nucleotides not matched to a gene: 2. There are 14 residues in the CDR3. The CDR3 reads CASSLEAGADTQYF. CDR3 nucleotide sequence: TGTGCCAGCAGTTTAGAAGCGGGGGCAGATACGCAGTATTTT.

CDR3 sequence reads: CASSLGPSGGADTQYF. In DNA form, the CDR3 reads TGTGCCAGCAGCTTAGGGCCTAGCGGGGGAGCAGATACGCAGTATTTT. The V and J genes are TRBV7-2 and TRBJ2-3; 10 positions match TRBD2. Unmatched junction bases numbered 5, after V lost 1 base and J lost 4 bases. CDR1 and CDR2 from the germline V gene are SGHTA and FQGNSA. The CDR3 has 16 amino acids.

The rearrangement joins TRBV19 to TRBJ2-2; D is perhaps TRBD1 (6 bases). The V end lost 8 bases, the J end lost 1 base, and 11 bases lay between the germline ends. CDR3 length equals 14 residues. Germline lookup yields CDR1 LNHDA and CDR2 SQIVND (reference sequence). The DNA of the CDR3 is TGTGCCAGTCAAACAGGGCTGAACACCGGGGAGCTGTTTTTT. Its protein product is CASQTGLNTGELFF.

The rearrangement links TRBV5-1 to TRBJ2-7; a possible D gene is TRBD1 (6 bases). This CDR3 has 14 residues. V lost 4 bases and J 7 bases, leaving 18 bases between the germline ends. Germline V lookup: CDR1 SGHRS, CDR2 YFSETQ. The CDR3 here is CASSRGTAYLEQYF. The CDR3 coding sequence is TGCGCCAGCAGCAGGGGGACGGCGTATCTGGAGCAGTACTTC.

The rearrangement links TRBV7-9 to TRBJ2-5; 8 bases agree with TRBD1. This CDR3 is built from 12 residues. The junction had 5 bases not matched to a gene; V was cut back by 11 bases and J by 3 bases. Germline CDR1 SEHNR, CDR2 FQNEAQ (reference sequence). CDR3 in DNA: TGTGCCTCACAGGACAGGGAAGAGACCCAGTACTTC. Translating it yields CASQDREETQYF.

The rearrangement links TRBV6-5 to TRBJ1-5, with 9 bases identical to TRBD1. The V segment lost 8 bases and the J segment 6 bases; nucleotides outside the gene matches: 11. CDR3 length: 15 residues. Germline V gene lookup returns CDR1 MNHEY and CDR2 SVGAGI. The CDR3 nucleotides read TGTGCCAGCGCGACAGGGGGATGGCGAATTCAGCCCCAGCATTTT. Translating gives CASATGGWRIQPQHF.

This clone was detected once. This rearrangement joins TRBV6-5 to TRBJ2-1; 10 nucleotides match TRBD2. Germline V gene data show CDR1 as MNHEY and CDR2 as SVGAGI. The CDR3 is 16 amino acids. The trim removed 0 bases at V and 7 bases at J, leaving 6 bases unmatched. The DNA for the CDR3 is TGTGCCAGCAGTTACTCGAAAGCGGGGGGGTATAATGAGCAGTTCTTC. The encoded protein is CASSYSKAGGYNEQFF.

The chain joins TRBV30 to TRBJ1-1; TRBD1 matches 10 bases. CDR1 is GTSNPN, CDR2 SVGIG, per germline (reference sequence). This CDR3 is built from 14 residues. J was trimmed by 3 bases and V by 2 bases; bases with no gene match: 3. The CDR3 DNA follows: TGTGCCTGGAGTTACGGACAGGGGGACACTGAAGCTTTCTTT. This codes for CAWSYGQGDTEAFF.

The chain is built from TRBV15 and TRBJ1-6; no firm D call. The V gene's germline CDR1 is LNHNV and CDR2 YYDKDF (reference sequence). The CDR3 consists of 15 residues. The V end was cut by 5 bases, the J end by 8 bases, with 16 bases between. CDR3 nucleotide sequence: TGTGCCACCAGCTCAACACCGGGAGGAGATTCACCCCTCCACTTT. Its translation is CATSSTPGGDSPLHF.

The V call is TRBV28, the J call TRBJ1-3; D perhaps matches TRBD1 (6 bases). The germline V and J ends were trimmed by 7 bases and 5 bases, with 18 bases remaining between them. CDR1 MDHEN and CDR2 SYDVKM come from the germline V gene. This CDR3 region has 15 residues. In DNA form, the CDR3 reads TGTGCCAGCACCCCTCCGGGGGGGCGTCGAAACACCATATATTTT. As protein: CASTPPGGRRNTIYF.

The chain is built from TRBV4-1 and TRBJ1-2; the D is unclear. Between the trimmed V and J ends, which lost 4 bases and 4 bases, there was a span of 19 bases. This CDR3 spans 16 amino acids. Germline V gene data show CDR1 as MGHRA and CDR2 as YSYEKL. The CDR3 protein is CASSLPFEVSRYGYTF. In DNA form, the CDR3 reads TGCGCCAGCAGCCTTCCGTTTGAGGTCTCCCGCTATGGCTACACCTTC.

With regard to this clone: Within the sample, other DNA sequences also encode this same CDR3. The chain couples TRBV18 to TRBJ1-5, with a possible D match to TRBD1 (5 bases). There are 15 residues in the CDR3. Deletions cut 3 bases from V and 4 bases from J, with 13 bases between. Germline lookup yields CDR1 KGHSH and CDR2 LQKENI. The CDR3 DNA sequence: TGTGCCAGCTCACCCCCGGGCGGGGCAAATCAGCCCCAGCATTTT. Translation: CASSPPGGANQPQHF.

V is TRBV2 and J is TRBJ1-2; TRBD1 aligns across 7 bases. Trimming cost V 4 bases and J 4 bases; bases outside gene matches: 6. Germline CDR1 is SNHLY and CDR2 is FYNNEI. There are 14 residues in the CDR3. The CDR3 loop reads CASSVSDRLYGYTF. In nucleotides, the CDR3 is TGTGCCAGCAGTGTTTCGGACAGGCTCTATGGCTACACCTTC.

The gene calls are TRBV11-2 and TRBJ1-2; weak D call: TRBD1 (6 bases). Germline V gene sequence: CDR1 SGHAT, CDR2 FQNNGV. Trimming removed 3 bases at V and 2 bases at J, with 7 bases between. The CDR3 has 13 amino acids. DNA of the CDR3: TGTGCCAGCAGCTTTGGACAGAACTATGGCTACACCTTC. Amino acids: CASSFGQNYGYTF.

V usage is TRBV20-1 and J usage is TRBJ2-5; no clear D. The germline V gene has CDR1 DFQATT and CDR2 SNEGSKA (reference sequence). Trimming pared 3 bases from V and 3 bases from J, leaving 14 bases between. This CDR3 comprises 14 residues. DNA of the CDR3: TGCAGTGCTAGTCGGAATCAGGCAAAAGAGACCCAGTACTTC. It specifies CSASRNQAKETQYF.

This sequence joins TRBV2 and TRBJ1-5; D ambiguous. V was clipped by 6 bases and J by 3 bases, with 12 bases between them. The V gene's germline CDR1 is SNHLY and CDR2 FYNNEI. This CDR3 has 14 residues. CDR3 in amino acids: CASRSRENNQPQHF. The CDR3 nucleotides are TGTGCCAGCAGAAGCCGGGAGAACAATCAGCCCCAGCATTTT. The full variable domain, completed using reference TRBV2 and TRBJ1-5, is EPEVTQTPSHQVTQMGQEVILRCVPISNHLYFYWYRQILGQKVEFLVSFYNNEISEKSEIFDDQFSVERPDGSNFTLKIRSTKLEDSAMYFCASRSRENNQPQHFGDGTRLSIL.

This clone was recorded a few times. The chain recombines TRBV6-1 with TRBJ2-1, with 7 bases that match TRBD2. There are 15 residues in the CDR3. J gave up 4 bases and V 2 bases, and 5 bases lay outside the gene matches. CDR1 MNHNS and CDR2 SASEGT come from the germline V gene. The chain's CDR3 is CASSESAGEYNEQFF. The CDR3 DNA is TGTGCCAGCAGTGAATCGGCGGGGGAATACAATGAGCAGTTCTTC.

Note on this clone: This specimen includes other DNA sequences encoding the same CDR3. The rearrangement joins TRBV19 to TRBJ2-5; tentatively, D is TRBD2 (6 bases). Trimming stripped 8 bases from V and 1 base from J, with 8 bases between. There are 12 residues in the CDR3. The germline CDR1 and CDR2 sequences are LNHDA and SQIVND (reference sequence). In nucleotides, the CDR3 is TGTGCCAGTGGCGGGACCCAAGAGACCCAGTACTTC. Residues: CASGGTQETQYF. Combining the CDR3 with reference TRBV19 and TRBJ2-5 gives the whole variable domain DGGITQSPKYLFRKEGQNVTLSCEQNLNHDAMYWYRQDPGQGLRLIYYSQIVNDFQKGDIAEGYSVSREKKESFPLTVTSAQKNPTAFYLCASGGTQETQYFGPGTRLLVL.

This chain connects TRBV12-3 or TRBV12-4 to TRBJ2-7; 8 bases line up with TRBD1. Losses at the gene ends were 5 bases for V and 7 bases for J; bases not matched to a gene: 1. This CDR3 comprises 11 residues. The chain's CDR3 is CASSGDREQYF. The DNA for the CDR3 is TGTGCCAGCAGTGGGGACAGGGAGCAGTACTTC.

Of note for this clone: This CDR3 is also generated by other DNA sequences in the sample. This sequence joins TRBV4-2 and TRBJ2-3; D not resolved. Trimming cost V 0 bases and J 0 bases, with 4 bases left between them. The germline V gene has CDR1 LGHNA and CDR2 YNFKEQ. The CDR3 has 14 amino acids. The CDR3, as DNA: TGTGCCAGCAGCCAAGATCGGAGCACAGATACGCAGTATTTT. The encoded protein is CASSQDRSTDTQYF.

The V and J genes are TRBV28 and TRBJ2-1, with TRBD1 identical over 7 bases. This CDR3 is 20 amino acids long. The junction had 18 bases not matched to a gene; V was cut back by 4 bases and J by 0 bases. From germline, CDR1 is MDHEN and CDR2 SYDVKM. CDR3 nucleotide sequence: TGTGCCAGCAGTTCGCGGCCAGGGGGTTCTATCAGAAGCTCCTACAATGAGCAGTTCTTC. Its protein is CASSSRPGGSIRSSYNEQFF. Looking up the rest from reference TRBV28 and TRBJ2-1 gives the full variable domain: DVKVTQSSRYLVKRTGEKVFLECVQDMDHENMFWYRQDPGLGLRLIYFSYDVKMKEKGDIPEGYSVSREKKERFSLILESASTNQTSMYLCASSSRPGGSIRSSYNEQFFGPGTRLTVL.

The V gene is TRBV10-3, the J gene TRBJ2-7, with D possibly being TRBD2 (6 bases). The CDR3 has 13 amino acids. V lost 3 bases to trimming and J lost 3 bases, with 9 bases between them. Looked up from germline, CDR1 is ENHRY and CDR2 is SYGVKD. The CDR3, as DNA: TGTGCCATCAGTGACGGGGAGGACTACGAGCAGTACTTC. Protein product: CAISDGEDYEQYF.

Worth noting for this clone: The same CDR3 arises from other DNA sequences in this sample as well. The chain uses TRBV7-9 and TRBJ2-7; 10 bases map to TRBD2. CDR1 is SEHNR, CDR2 FQNEAQ, per germline (reference sequence). J lost 4 bases, V lost 1 base, and 4 bases had no gene match. This CDR3 spans 15 amino acids. The CDR3 region is CASSLVASGSYEQYF. In DNA, the CDR3 is TGTGCCAGCAGCTTAGTGGCTAGCGGGAGTTACGAGCAGTACTTC.